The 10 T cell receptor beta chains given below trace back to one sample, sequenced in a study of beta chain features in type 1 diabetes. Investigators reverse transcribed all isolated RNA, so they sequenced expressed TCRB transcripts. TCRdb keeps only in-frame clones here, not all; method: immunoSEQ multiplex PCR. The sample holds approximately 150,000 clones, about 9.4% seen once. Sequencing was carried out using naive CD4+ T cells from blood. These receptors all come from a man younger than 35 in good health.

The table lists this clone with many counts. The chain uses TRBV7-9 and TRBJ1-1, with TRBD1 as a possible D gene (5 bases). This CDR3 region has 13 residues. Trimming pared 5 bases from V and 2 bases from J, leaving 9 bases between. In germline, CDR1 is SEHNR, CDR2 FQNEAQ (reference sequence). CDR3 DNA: TGTGCCAGCAGCGTCGACAGTAACACTGAAGCTTTCTTT. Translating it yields CASSVDSNTEAFF.

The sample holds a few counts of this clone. The CDR3 is CSATSDEQFF. CDR3 DNA sequence: TGCAGTGCTACTAGTGATGAGCAGTTCTTC. The V gene is TRBV20-1, the J gene TRBJ2-1, with D unresolved. The CDR3 totals 10 residues. The germline gives CDR1 DFQATT, CDR2 SNEGSKA (reference sequence). With 4 bases removed from V and 8 bases from J, the gap between germline ends came to 6 bases.

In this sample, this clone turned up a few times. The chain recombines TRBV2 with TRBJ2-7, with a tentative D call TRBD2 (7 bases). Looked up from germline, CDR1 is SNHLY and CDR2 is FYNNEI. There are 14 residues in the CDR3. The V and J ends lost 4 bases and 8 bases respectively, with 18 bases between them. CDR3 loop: CASSALGGPEKQYF. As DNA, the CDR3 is TGTGCCAGCAGTGCCCTGGGGGGGCCCGAGAAGCAGTACTTC. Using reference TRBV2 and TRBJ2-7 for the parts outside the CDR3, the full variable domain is EPEVTQTPSHQVTQMGQEVILRCVPISNHLYFYWYRQILGQKVEFLVSFYNNEISEKSEIFDDQFSVERPDGSNFTLKIRSTKLEDSAMYFCASSALGGPEKQYFGPGTRLTVT.

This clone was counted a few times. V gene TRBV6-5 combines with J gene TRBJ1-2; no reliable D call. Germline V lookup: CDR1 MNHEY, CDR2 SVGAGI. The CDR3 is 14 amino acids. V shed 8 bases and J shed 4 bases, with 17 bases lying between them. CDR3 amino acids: CASLVMVGGYGYTF. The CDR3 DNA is TGTGCCAGCTTAGTGATGGTCGGAGGCTATGGCTACACCTTC.

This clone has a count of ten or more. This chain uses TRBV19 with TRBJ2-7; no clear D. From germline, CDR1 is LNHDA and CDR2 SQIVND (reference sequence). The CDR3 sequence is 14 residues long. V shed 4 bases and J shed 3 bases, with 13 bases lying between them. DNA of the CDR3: TGTGCCAGTAGTAGCCGGTTCGAGAGCTACGAGCAGTACTTC. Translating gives CASSSRFESYEQYF.

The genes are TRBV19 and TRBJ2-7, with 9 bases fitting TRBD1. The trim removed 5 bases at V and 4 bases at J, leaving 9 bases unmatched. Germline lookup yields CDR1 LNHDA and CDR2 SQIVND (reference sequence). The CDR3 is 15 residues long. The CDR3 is CASSGPGQGLYEQYF. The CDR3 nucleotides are TGTGCCAGTAGTGGACCGGGACAGGGTTTGTACGAGCAGTACTTC.

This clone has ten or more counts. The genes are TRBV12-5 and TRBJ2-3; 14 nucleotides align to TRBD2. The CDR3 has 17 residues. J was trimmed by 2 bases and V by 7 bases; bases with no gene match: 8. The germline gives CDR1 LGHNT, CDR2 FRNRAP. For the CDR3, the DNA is TGTGCTAGTGCCAGGGGACTAGCGGGGGCCGCCACAGATACGCAGTATTTT. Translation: CASARGLAGAATDTQYF. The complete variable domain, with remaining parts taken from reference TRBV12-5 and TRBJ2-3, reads DARVTQTPRHKVTEMGQEVTMRCQPILGHNTVFWYRQTMMQGLELLAYFRNRAPLDDSGMPKDRFSAEMPDATLATLKIQPSEPRDSAVYFCASARGLAGAATDTQYFGPGTRLTVL.

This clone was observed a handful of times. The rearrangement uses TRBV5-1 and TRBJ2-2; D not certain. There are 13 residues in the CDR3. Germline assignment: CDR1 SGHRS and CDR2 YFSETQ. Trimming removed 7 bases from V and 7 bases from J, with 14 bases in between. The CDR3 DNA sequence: TGCGCCAGCCCCCCTAGGTCCTGCGGGGAGCTGTTTTTT. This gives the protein CASPPRSCGELFF.

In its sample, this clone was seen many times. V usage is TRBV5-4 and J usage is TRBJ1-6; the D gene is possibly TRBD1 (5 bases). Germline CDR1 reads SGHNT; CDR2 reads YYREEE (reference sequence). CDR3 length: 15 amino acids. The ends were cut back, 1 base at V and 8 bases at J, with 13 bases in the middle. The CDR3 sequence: CASSLFIGGDSPLHF. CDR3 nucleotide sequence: TGTGCCAGCAGCTTGTTCATCGGGGGGGATTCACCCCTCCACTTT. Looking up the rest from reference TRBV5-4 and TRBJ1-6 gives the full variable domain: ETGVTQSPTHLIKTRGQQVTLRCSSQSGHNTVSWYQQALGQGPQFIFQYYREEENGRGNFPPRFSGLQFPNYSSELNVNALELDDSALYLCASSLFIGGDSPLHFGNGTRLTVT.

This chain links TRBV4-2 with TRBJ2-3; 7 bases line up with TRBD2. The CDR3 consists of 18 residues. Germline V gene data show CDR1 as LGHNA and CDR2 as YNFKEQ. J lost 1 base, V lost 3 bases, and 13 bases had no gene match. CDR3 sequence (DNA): TGTGCCAGCAGCCACACCCGAGATCGGGGGGTAGGCACAGATACGCAGTATTTT. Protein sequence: CASSHTRDRGVGTDTQYF.